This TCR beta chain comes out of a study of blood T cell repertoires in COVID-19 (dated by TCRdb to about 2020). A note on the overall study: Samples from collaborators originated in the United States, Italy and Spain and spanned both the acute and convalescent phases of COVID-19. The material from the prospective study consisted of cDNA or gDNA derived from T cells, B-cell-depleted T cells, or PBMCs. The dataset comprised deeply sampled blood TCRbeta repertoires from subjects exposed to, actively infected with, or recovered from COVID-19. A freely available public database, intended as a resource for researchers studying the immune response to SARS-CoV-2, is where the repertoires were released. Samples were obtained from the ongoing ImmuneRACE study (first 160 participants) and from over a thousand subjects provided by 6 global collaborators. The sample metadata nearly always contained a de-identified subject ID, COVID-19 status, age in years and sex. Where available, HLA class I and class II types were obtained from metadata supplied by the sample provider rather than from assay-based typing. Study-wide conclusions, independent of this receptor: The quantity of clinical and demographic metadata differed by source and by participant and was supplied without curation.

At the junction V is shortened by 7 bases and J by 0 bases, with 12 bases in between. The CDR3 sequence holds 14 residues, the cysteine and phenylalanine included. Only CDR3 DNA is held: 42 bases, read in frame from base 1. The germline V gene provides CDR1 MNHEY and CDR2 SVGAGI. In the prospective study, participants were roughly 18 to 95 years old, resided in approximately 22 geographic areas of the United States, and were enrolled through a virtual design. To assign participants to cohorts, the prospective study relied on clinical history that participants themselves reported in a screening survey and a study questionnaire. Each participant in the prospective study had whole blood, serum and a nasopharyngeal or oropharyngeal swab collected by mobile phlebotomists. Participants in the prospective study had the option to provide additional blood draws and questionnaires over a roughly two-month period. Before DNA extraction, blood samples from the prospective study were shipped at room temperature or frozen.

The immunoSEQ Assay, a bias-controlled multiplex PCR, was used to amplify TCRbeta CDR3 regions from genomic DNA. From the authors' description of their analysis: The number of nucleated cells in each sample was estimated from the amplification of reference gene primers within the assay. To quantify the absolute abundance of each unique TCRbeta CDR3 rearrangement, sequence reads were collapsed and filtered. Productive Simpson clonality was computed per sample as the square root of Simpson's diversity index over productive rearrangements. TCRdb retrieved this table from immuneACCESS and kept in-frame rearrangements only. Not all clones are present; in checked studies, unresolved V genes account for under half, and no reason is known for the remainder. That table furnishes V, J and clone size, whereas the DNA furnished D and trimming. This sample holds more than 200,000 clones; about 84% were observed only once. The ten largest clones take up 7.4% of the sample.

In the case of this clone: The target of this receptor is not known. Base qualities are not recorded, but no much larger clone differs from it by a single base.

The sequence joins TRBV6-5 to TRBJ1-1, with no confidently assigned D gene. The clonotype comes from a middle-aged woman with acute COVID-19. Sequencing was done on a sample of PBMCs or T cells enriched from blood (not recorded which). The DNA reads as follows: TGTGCCAGCACCCTTTTGGCGGTGAACACTGAAGCTTTCTTT. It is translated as CASTLLAVNTEAFF.